This T cell receptor (beta chain) stems from a study of blood T cell repertoires in COVID-19. As regards this clone: In the same sample, other DNA sequences code for this CDR3.

CDR1 is SNHLY and CDR2 is FYNNEI in the germline V gene. The CDR3 length is 13 residues. V lost 6 bases, J lost 4 bases, and 5 bases stayed unmatched. Produced via immunoSEQ multiplex PCR; TCRdb's table is partial and in-frame only. The sample yields around 620,000 clones, approximately 90% seen once. Sequenced material: peripheral blood. This chain joins TRBV2 and TRBJ2-7; TRBD1 matches at 8 bases. The source is a woman younger than 30 with acute or convalescent COVID-19. CDR3 region: CASSGQGPYEQYF. CDR3 bases: TGTGCCAGCAGCGGACAGGGCCCATACGAGCAGTACTTC.